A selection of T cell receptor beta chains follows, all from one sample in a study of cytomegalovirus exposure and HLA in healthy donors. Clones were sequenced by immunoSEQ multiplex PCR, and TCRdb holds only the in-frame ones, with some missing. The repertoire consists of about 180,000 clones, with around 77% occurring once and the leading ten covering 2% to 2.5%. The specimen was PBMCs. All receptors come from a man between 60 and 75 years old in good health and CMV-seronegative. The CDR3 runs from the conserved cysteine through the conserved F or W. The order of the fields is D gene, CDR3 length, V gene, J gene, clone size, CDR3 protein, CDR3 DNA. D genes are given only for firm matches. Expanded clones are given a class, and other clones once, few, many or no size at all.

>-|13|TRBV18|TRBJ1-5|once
CASSPDRYQPQNF
TGTGCCAGCTCCCCTGACAGATATCAGCCCCAGAATTTT
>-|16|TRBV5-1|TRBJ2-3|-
CASSREGVHPTDTQYF
TGCGCCAGCAGCCGTGAAGGGGTCCACCCCACAGATACGCAGTATTTT
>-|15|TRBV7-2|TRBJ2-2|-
CASSLIGGDTGELFF
TGTGCCAGCAGCTTAATAGGAGGGGACACCGGGGAGCTGTTTTTT
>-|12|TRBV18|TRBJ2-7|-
CASSPVSYEQYF
TGTGCCAGCTCACCCGTTTCGTACGAGCAGTACTTC
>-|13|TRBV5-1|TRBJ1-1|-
CASSLDQNTEAFF
TGCGCCAGCAGCTTGGATCAGAACACTGAAGCTTTCTTT
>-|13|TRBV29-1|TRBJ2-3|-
CSVEDLSAVFPHF
TGCAGCGTTGAAGATCTCAGTGCGGTCTTCCCCCATTTT
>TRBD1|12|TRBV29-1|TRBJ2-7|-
CSVRTGVGEQYF
TGCAGCGTCCGTACAGGGGTTGGAGAGCAGTACTTC
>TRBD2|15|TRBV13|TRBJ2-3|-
CASSLRAGGIDTQYF
TGTGCCAGCAGCCTCCGGGCGGGGGGGATAGATACGCAGTATTTT
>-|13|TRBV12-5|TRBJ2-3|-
CASGLAGTDTQYF
TGTGCTAGTGGTTTGGCCGGCACAGATACGCAGTATTTT
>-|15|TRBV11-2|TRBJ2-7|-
CASSPLRERLYEQYF
TGTGCCAGCAGCCCACTGCGCGAACGCCTGTACGAGCAGTACTTC
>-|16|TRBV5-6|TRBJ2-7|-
CASSLLGTADVYEQYF
TGTGCCAGCAGCTTGCTGGGGACTGCGGATGTCTACGAGCAGTACTTC
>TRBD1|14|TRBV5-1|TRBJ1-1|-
CASSVPTGHAEAFF
TGCGCCAGCAGCGTGCCGACAGGGCACGCTGAAGCTTTCTTT
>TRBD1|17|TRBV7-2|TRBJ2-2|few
CASSSGMTGPYTGELFF
TGTGCCAGCAGCTCGGGAATGACAGGGCCGTACACCGGGGAGCTGTTTTTT
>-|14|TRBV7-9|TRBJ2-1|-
CASSHIRPGNEQFF
TGTGCCAGCAGCCATATTCGGCCGGGCAATGAGCAGTTCTTC
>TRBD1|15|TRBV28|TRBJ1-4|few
CASGTPGQGVEKLFF
TGTGCCAGCGGGACGCCGGGACAGGGGGTCGAAAAACTGTTTTTT
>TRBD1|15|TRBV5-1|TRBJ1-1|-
CASSLQTGGNTEAFF
TGCGCCAGCAGCTTGCAGACAGGGGGGAACACTGAAGCTTTCTTT
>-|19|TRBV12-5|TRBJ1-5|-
CASGLVPLAQGTGNQPQHF
TGTGCTAGTGGTTTGGTACCTCTCGCGCAGGGAACGGGCAATCAGCCCCAGCATTTT
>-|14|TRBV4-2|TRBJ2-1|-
CASSQKSGSGIQFF
TGTGCCAGCAGCCAGAAAAGCGGGTCAGGGATTCAGTTCTTC
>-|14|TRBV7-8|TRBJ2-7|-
CASSPRTAAYEQYF
TGTGCCAGCAGCCCCAGGACTGCAGCCTACGAGCAGTACTTC
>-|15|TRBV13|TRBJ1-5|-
CASSLGGTFNQPQHF
TGTGCCAGCAGCTTAGGGGGGACATTTAATCAGCCCCAGCATTTT
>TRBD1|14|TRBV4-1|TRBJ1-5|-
CASSQDPGGQPQHF
TGCGCCAGCAGCCAAGACCCAGGGGGGCAGCCCCAGCATTTT
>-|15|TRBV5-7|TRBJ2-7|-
CASSLGSEGAYEQYF
TGTGCCAGCAGCCTGGGTTCGGAGGGGGCGTACGAGCAGTACTTC
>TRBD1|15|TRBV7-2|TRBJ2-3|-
CASSVGGVMTDTQYF
TGTGCCAGCAGCGTAGGGGGCGTAATGACAGATACGCAGTATTTT
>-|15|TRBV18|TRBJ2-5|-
CASSRVQGTQETQYF
TGTGCCAGCTCACGGGTGCAGGGAACACAAGAGACCCAGTACTTC
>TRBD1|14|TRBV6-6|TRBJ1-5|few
CASSAQGSNQPQHF
TGTGCCAGCAGTGCACAGGGGAGCAATCAGCCCCAGCATTTT
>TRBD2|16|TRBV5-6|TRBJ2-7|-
CASSLYGGTGGVEQYF
TGTGCCAGCAGCTTGTACGGTGGAACGGGGGGTGTGGAGCAGTACTTC
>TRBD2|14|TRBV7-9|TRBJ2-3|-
CASSPRGSTDTQYF
TGTGCCAGCAGCCCGCGGGGGAGCACAGATACGCAGTATTTT
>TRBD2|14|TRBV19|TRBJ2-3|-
CASSGGRAIDTQYF
TGTGCCAGTAGTGGCGGGAGGGCCATTGATACGCAGTATTTT
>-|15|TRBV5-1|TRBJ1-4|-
CASSLGGRGFEKLFF
TGCGCCAGCAGCCTGGGGGGCAGGGGTTTTGAAAAACTGTTTTTT
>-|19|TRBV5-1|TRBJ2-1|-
CASSLVNSGTLSSYNEQFF
TGCGCCAGCAGCTTGGTGAACTCCGGTACCCTAAGCTCCTACAATGAGCAGTTCTTC
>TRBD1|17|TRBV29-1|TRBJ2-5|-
CSVPDLAGDRAQETQYF
TGCAGCGTTCCCGACCTGGCCGGGGACAGGGCGCAAGAGACCCAGTACTTC
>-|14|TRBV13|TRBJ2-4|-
CASSLPGIGNIQYF
TGTGCCAGCAGCTTACCAGGGATAGGAAACATTCAGTACTTC
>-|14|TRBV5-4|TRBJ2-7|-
CASSLTGSTYEQYF
TGTGCCAGCAGCTTGACAGGGTCAACCTACGAGCAGTACTTC
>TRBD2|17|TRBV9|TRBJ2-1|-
CASGRAGGSLTMNEQFF
TGTGCCAGCGGGAGGGCGGGAGGGAGTTTAACTATGAATGAGCAGTTCTTC
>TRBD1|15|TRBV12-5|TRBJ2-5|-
CASGGDRANQETQYF
TGTGCTAGTGGTGGGGACAGGGCGAACCAAGAGACCCAGTACTTC
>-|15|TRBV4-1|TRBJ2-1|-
CASSPSRVYLNEQFF
TGCGCCAGCAGCCCCTCGAGGGTTTACCTTAATGAGCAGTTCTTC
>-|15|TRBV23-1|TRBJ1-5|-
CATLTQGFSNQPQHF
TGCGCCACCCTAACACAGGGCTTTAGCAATCAGCCCCAGCATTTT
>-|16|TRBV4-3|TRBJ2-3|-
CASSQDGAGATDTQYF
TGCGCCAGCAGCCAAGATGGGGCAGGGGCCACAGATACGCAGTATTTT